The 14 T cell receptor beta chains listed next were all sequenced from one sample in a study of shared clonotypes between healthy human individuals. TCRdb's copy holds only in-frame clones and misses some; the assay was immunoSEQ multiplex PCR. In the table there are some 1,100,000 clones, 70% to 80% of which are singletons. Sequencing input: memory CD4+ T cells from PBMCs. The sample's subset: CD45RA-negative fraction. The receptors come from a man younger than 35 in good health. Some clones in this sample may be carry-over from other donors' samples.

The gene calls are TRBV18 and TRBJ2-2, with 7 bases aligning to TRBD1. This CDR3 spans 17 amino acids. Germline CDR1 and CDR2: KGHSH and LQKENI. Unmatched junction bases numbered 11, after V lost 3 bases and J lost 4 bases. CDR3 region: CASSPPGQPASTGELFF. Here the CDR3 DNA reads TGTGCCAGCTCACCCCCGGGACAGCCAGCCAGCACCGGGGAGCTGTTTTTT.

The CDR3 spells CASIKAGTGATEAFF. The CDR3 DNA is TGTGCCAGCATCAAAGCCGGGACAGGGGCCACTGAAGCTTTCTTT. The chain couples TRBV28 to TRBJ1-1, with 10 bases that match TRBD1. Looked up from germline, CDR1 is MDHEN and CDR2 is SYDVKM. The CDR3 is 15 amino acids. Trimming cost V 7 bases and J 4 bases; bases outside gene matches: 9.

This clone was recorded only once. In DNA form, the CDR3 reads TGTGCCAGCAGCGGACGGGACCTGGGTGCTGAAGCTTTCTTT. Protein product: CASSGRDLGAEAFF. V is TRBV9 and J is TRBJ1-1, with D tentatively TRBD1 (5 bases). This CDR3 spans 14 amino acids. Germline V CDR1 and CDR2: SGDLS, YYNGEE. V lost 3 bases, J lost 6 bases, and 15 bases lay in between.

The chain is built from TRBV6-6 and TRBJ1-2, with TRBD1 matching over 7 bases. The V gene's germline CDR1 is MNHNY and CDR2 SVGAGI (reference sequence). The CDR3 runs 14 residues. After removal of 6 bases from V and 7 bases from J, the junction contained 11 bases not matched to a gene. CDR3 DNA: TGTGCCAGCAGGCAAAAGGACAGGTTTTCTGGCTACACCTTC. It codes for CASRQKDRFSGYTF.

The V gene is TRBV5-1, the J gene TRBJ1-2, with 8 bases identical to TRBD1. Germline V CDR1 and CDR2: SGHRS, YFSETQ. V lost 3 bases, J lost 5 bases, and 6 bases stayed unmatched. CDR3 length: 14 residues. CDR3 nucleotides: TGCGCCAGCAGCTCGACAGGGGAACGTTATGGCTACACCTTC. This codes for CASSSTGERYGYTF.

This sequence joins TRBV6-6 and TRBJ1-2, with 7 bases matching TRBD1. Trimming at V came to 6 bases and at J to 8 bases, leaving 12 bases not matched to a gene. CDR1 and CDR2 (germline): MNHNY, SVGAGI (reference sequence). This CDR3 has 14 residues. Here the CDR3 DNA reads TGTGCCAGCAGCCTACAGGGGCCCCTATCCGGCTACACCTTC. It specifies CASSLQGPLSGYTF.

This clone was recorded once. The CDR3 is CASSEQGPPKPQHF. CDR3 DNA: TGTGCCAGCAGTGAACAGGGGCCGCCGAAGCCCCAGCATTTT. The rearrangement joins TRBV2 to TRBJ1-5; D is possibly TRBD1 (6 bases). The CDR3 is made up of 14 amino acids. Germline CDR1 SNHLY, CDR2 FYNNEI. V was trimmed by 2 bases and J by 8 bases, leaving 13 bases between them.

For this clone: Within the sample, other DNA sequences also encode this same CDR3. CDR3 region: CASSVTDSYEQYF. CDR3 bases: TGTGCCAGCAGCGTTACGGACAGCTACGAGCAGTACTTC. This chain joins TRBV9 and TRBJ2-7, with a possible D match to TRBD1 (6 bases). Germline CDR1 reads SGDLS; CDR2 reads YYNGEE. The CDR3 spans 13 residues. Trimming shortened V by 2 bases and J by 3 bases, and 9 bases separated the two germline ends.

Regarding this clone: At the DNA level, this CDR3 is encoded by other sequences in the same sample as well. The V and J genes are TRBV5-1 and TRBJ1-3, with TRBD1 as a possible D gene (5 bases). V was cut by 4 bases and J by 0 bases, with 8 bases left in between. The CDR3 extends over 14 amino acids. The V gene's germline CDR1 is SGHRS and CDR2 YFSETQ. The CDR3 region has the DNA TGCGCCAGCAGCACCGGGACCTCTGGAAACACCATATATTTT. Protein product: CASSTGTSGNTIYF. Looking up the rest from reference TRBV5-1 and TRBJ1-3 gives the full variable domain: KAGVTQTPRYLIKTRGQQVTLSCSPISGHRSVSWYQQTPGQGLQFLFEYFSETQRNKGNFPGRFSGRQFSNSRSEMNVSTLELGDSALYLCASSTGTSGNTIYFGEGSWLTVV.

The rearrangement uses TRBV6-6 and TRBJ2-7; no clear D gene. The length of the CDR3 is 12 residues. Looked up from germline, CDR1 is MNHNY and CDR2 is SVGAGI (reference sequence). The V gene lost 1 base and the J gene lost 7 bases, with 8 bases spanning the gap. The CDR3, as DNA: TGTGCCAGCAGTTACTACGGTGGGGAGCAGTACTTC. Protein sequence: CASSYYGGEQYF.

The chain has TRBV5-1 and TRBJ1-5; TRBD1 matches at 8 bases. Germline V gives CDR1 SGHRS, CDR2 YFSETQ. CDR3 length equals 13 residues. V lost 4 bases, J lost 7 bases, and 4 bases stayed unmatched. The DNA for the CDR3 is TGCGCCAGCAGCGGAACAGGGGGACAGCCCCAGCATTTT. Residues: CASSGTGGQPQHF.

This clone was seen only a few times. This chain connects TRBV28 to TRBJ1-1; 8 bases are shared with TRBD1. This CDR3 is 14 amino acids long. J gave up 0 bases and V 6 bases, and 3 bases lay outside the gene matches. The V gene's germline CDR1 is MDHEN and CDR2 SYDVKM. DNA of the CDR3: TGTGCCAGCAGAAAGGGACAGGTGAACACTGAAGCTTTCTTT. This encodes CASRKGQVNTEAFF.

The rearrangement uses TRBV27 and TRBJ2-2, with TRBD2 matching over 12 bases. V trimming: 6 bases; J trimming: 6 bases; junction bases outside the gene matches: 8. The length of the CDR3 is 16 residues. Germline V gene data show CDR1 as MNHEY and CDR2 as SMNVEV (reference sequence). Here the CDR3 DNA reads TGTGCCAGCAGGGCTAGCGGGAGGGTCGGTCCCGGGGAGCTGTTTTTT. As protein: CASRASGRVGPGELFF.

The chain is built from TRBV6-6 and TRBJ2-1, with 7 bases that match TRBD2. The germline V gene has CDR1 MNHNY and CDR2 SVGAGI (reference sequence). V gave up 4 bases and J gave up 1 base; unmatched junction bases: 7. The CDR3 sequence is 16 residues long. The CDR3 spells CASSSRGSSSYNEQFF. CDR3 in DNA: TGTGCCAGCAGTTCACGCGGGAGTTCATCCTACAATGAGCAGTTCTTC.